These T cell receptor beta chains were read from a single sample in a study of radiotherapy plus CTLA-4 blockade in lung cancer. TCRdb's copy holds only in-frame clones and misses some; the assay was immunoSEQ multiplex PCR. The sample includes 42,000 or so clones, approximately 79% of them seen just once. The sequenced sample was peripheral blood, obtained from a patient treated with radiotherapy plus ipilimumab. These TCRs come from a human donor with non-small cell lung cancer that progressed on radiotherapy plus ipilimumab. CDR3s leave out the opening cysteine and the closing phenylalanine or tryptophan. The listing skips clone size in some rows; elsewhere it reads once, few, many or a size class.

CDR3 protein: ASSLIAGAFTDTQY
V gene: TRBV19
clone size: NA
J gene: TRBJ2-3

CDR3 protein: ASSTGIPKWTQY
V gene: TRBV28
clone size: NA
J gene: TRBJ2-5

CDR3 protein: ASSIGTGEQY
V gene: TRBV7-2
clone size: NA
J gene: TRBJ2-7

CDR3 protein: ASSSTNSYEQY
V gene: TRBV5-1
clone size: NA
J gene: TRBJ2-7

CDR3 protein: ASTAGETQY
V gene: TRBV6-6
clone size: NA
J gene: TRBJ2-5

CDR3 protein: ASSGRQGADGYT
V gene: TRBV19
clone size: NA
J gene: TRBJ1-2

CDR3 protein: ASSLETRSNYGYT
V gene: TRBV5-1
clone size: NA
J gene: TRBJ1-2

CDR3 protein: ASLGTSGGHTDTQY
V gene: TRBV7-2
clone size: NA
J gene: TRBJ2-3

CDR3 protein: ASSRTGAAYNEQF
V gene: TRBV7-2
clone size: few
J gene: TRBJ2-1

CDR3 protein: ASSLGTGWAGANVLT
V gene: TRBV7-9
clone size: NA
J gene: TRBJ2-6

CDR3 protein: SGADQTDTQY
V gene: TRBV29-1
clone size: once
J gene: TRBJ2-3

CDR3 protein: ASSLVRGQGNQPQH
V gene: TRBV5-6
clone size: NA
J gene: TRBJ1-5

CDR3 protein: ASSWGLGETQY
V gene: TRBV7-3
clone size: NA
J gene: TRBJ2-5

CDR3 protein: ASSATGNTEAF
V gene: TRBV18
clone size: NA
J gene: TRBJ1-1

CDR3 protein: ASSSQVFSGERGGTGELF
V gene: TRBV4-2
clone size: NA
J gene: TRBJ2-2

CDR3 protein: ASSESGGSRNEQF
V gene: TRBV7-3
clone size: NA
J gene: TRBJ2-1

CDR3 protein: ASSLRGGWNYGYT
V gene: TRBV11-2
clone size: NA
J gene: TRBJ1-2

CDR3 protein: ASSVSGGYQDTQY
V gene: TRBV9
clone size: few
J gene: TRBJ2-3

CDR3 protein: ASSLELAGVGDTQY
V gene: TRBV5-1
clone size: NA
J gene: TRBJ2-3

CDR3 protein: ASSSPYRPDRGNAEAF
V gene: TRBV7-2
clone size: few
J gene: TRBJ1-1

CDR3 protein: ATSAGGHEKLF
V gene: TRBV15
clone size: NA
J gene: TRBJ1-4

CDR3 protein: ASGLGQGLNTEAF
V gene: TRBV12-5
clone size: NA
J gene: TRBJ1-1

CDR3 protein: ASSLTGLWADTQY
V gene: TRBV5-1
clone size: NA
J gene: TRBJ2-3

CDR3 protein: ASSLGQPGEQF
V gene: TRBV5-1
clone size: NA
J gene: TRBJ2-1

CDR3 protein: ASSPTKDRFSPLH
V gene: TRBV18
clone size: once
J gene: TRBJ1-6

CDR3 protein: ATSRDQASGGALKTQY
V gene: TRBV15
clone size: NA
J gene: TRBJ2-5

CDR3 protein: ATDRTDTNSPLH
V gene: TRBV27
clone size: NA
J gene: TRBJ1-6

CDR3 protein: ASRGGQGYNSPLH
V gene: TRBV5-4
clone size: NA
J gene: TRBJ1-6

CDR3 protein: ASSLPDSYNEQF
V gene: TRBV19
clone size: once
J gene: TRBJ2-1

CDR3 protein: ASSLAQSPYGYT
V gene: TRBV7-2
clone size: NA
J gene: TRBJ1-2

CDR3 protein: ASSLEGRSNQPQH
V gene: TRBV5-1
clone size: NA
J gene: TRBJ1-5

CDR3 protein: ASSLLYGKLF
V gene: TRBV27
clone size: NA
J gene: TRBJ1-4

CDR3 protein: ASRDRVSNQPQH
V gene: TRBV6-1
clone size: NA
J gene: TRBJ1-5

CDR3 protein: AISGAGTGGRSEAF
V gene: TRBV10-3
clone size: NA
J gene: TRBJ1-1

CDR3 protein: ASSLLGETQY
V gene: TRBV11-2
clone size: once
J gene: TRBJ2-5

CDR3 protein: ASSLQGRETQY
V gene: TRBV18
clone size: NA
J gene: TRBJ2-5

CDR3 protein: ATKSGGAFYNEQF
V gene: TRBV19
clone size: NA
J gene: TRBJ2-1

CDR3 protein: SVMPGVWETQY
V gene: TRBV29-1
clone size: NA
J gene: TRBJ2-5

CDR3 protein: ASSLSVGESNTEAF
V gene: TRBV27
clone size: NA
J gene: TRBJ1-1

CDR3 protein: ASSYRTSGYEQY
V gene: TRBV27
clone size: NA
J gene: TRBJ2-7

CDR3 protein: ASSHSIVGGYQPQH
V gene: TRBV7-4
clone size: NA
J gene: TRBJ1-5

CDR3 protein: ATSTGLAYEQY
V gene: TRBV15
clone size: many
J gene: TRBJ2-7

CDR3 protein: ASSAQGANYNEQF
V gene: TRBV5-1
clone size: few
J gene: TRBJ2-1

CDR3 protein: ASSNPGQGINYGYT
V gene: TRBV21-1
clone size: few
J gene: TRBJ1-2

CDR3 protein: ASSLAGVSGANVLT
V gene: TRBV5-1
clone size: NA
J gene: TRBJ2-6

CDR3 protein: ASSLVGQGPGSNTEAF
V gene: TRBV7-2
clone size: NA
J gene: TRBJ1-1

CDR3 protein: ASFQGAFHMNTEAF
V gene: TRBV28
clone size: NA
J gene: TRBJ1-1

CDR3 protein: ASSEFEPANYGYT
V gene: TRBV2
clone size: few
J gene: TRBJ1-2

CDR3 protein: ASSQGQLQF
V gene: TRBV6-6
clone size: NA
J gene: TRBJ2-1

CDR3 protein: TSSPTSGGGIKNIQY
V gene: TRBV1
clone size: NA
J gene: TRBJ2-4

CDR3 protein: ASSYPPEVYNQPQH
V gene: TRBV6-6
clone size: NA
J gene: TRBJ1-5